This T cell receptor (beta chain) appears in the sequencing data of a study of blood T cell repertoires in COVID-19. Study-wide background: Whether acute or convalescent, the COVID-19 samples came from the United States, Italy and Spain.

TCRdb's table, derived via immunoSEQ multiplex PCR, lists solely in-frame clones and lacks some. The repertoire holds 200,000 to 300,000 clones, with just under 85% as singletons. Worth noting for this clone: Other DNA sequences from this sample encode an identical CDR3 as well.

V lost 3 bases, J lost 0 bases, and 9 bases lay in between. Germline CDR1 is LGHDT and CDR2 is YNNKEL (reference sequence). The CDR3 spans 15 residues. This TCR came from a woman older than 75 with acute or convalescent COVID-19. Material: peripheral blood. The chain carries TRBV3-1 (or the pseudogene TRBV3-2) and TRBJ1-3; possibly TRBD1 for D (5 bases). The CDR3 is CASSQGGSSGNTIYF. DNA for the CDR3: TGTGCCAGCAGCCAGGGGGGGAGCTCTGGAAACACCATATATTTT.